The T cell receptor beta chain under discussion was sequenced for a study of cytomegalovirus exposure and HLA in healthy donors (dated by TCRdb to 2017 to 2019). At the level of the whole study: An earlier analysis of several hundred of the donors reported 276 Gb of sequence data and 117 million unique TCR beta sequences obtained from around 170 million T cells. An early release that covered roughly 600 HLA-typed donors contained around 300 gigabases of sequencing data and 75 million to 100 million unique TCR sequences. The genetic ancestry cluster associated with self-reported Caucasian donors included over 65% of the 398 genotyped donors. The study aimed to test whether signatures of past pathogen exposure could be identified by cataloging public T cell receptors. The T cell repertoires of some 670 subjects were profiled by immunosequencing and related to cytomegalovirus serostatus. Besides the first cohort of approximately 670 subjects, a separate validation cohort made up of 90 to 150 different subjects was used. High-throughput TCR immunosequencing, statistical association of individual TCRs with disease status, and machine learning were combined to predict cytomegalovirus infection status. A later analysis re-examined previously published TCR beta repertoires from 600 to 700 donors and added high-resolution HLA genotyping to investigate patterns of TCR occurrence. In the later analysis, no new phenotypic data were used to find candidate immune exposures; instead, reliance was placed on TCR beta sequences and their occurrence across donors. In an earlier analysis of 550 to 700 of the donors, high-throughput TCR beta sequencing was used to judge whether each TCR beta V gene segment behaved as functional or pseudogenic. Donor age, sex, ethnicity and CMV serostatus were compiled alongside the repertoire data. A later genetic analysis used genome-wide SNP genotypes for about 60% of the roughly 670 donors, treating that subset as a discovery cohort. Every discovery cohort repertoire had been produced on one sequencing platform. Both class I and class II loci were covered by HLA typing, at four-digit resolution. Typing coverage differed by locus: A, B, C, DRB1 and DQB1 were typed in about 629-630 donors, DQA1 in approximately 520, DPA1 in approximately 600, and DPB1 in around 490. Because of strong linkage in the cohort, four to six DR-DQ haplotypes were treated as single units for association and clustering. Across about 370 genotyped donors of the cohort, an average of about 250,000 unique TCR beta nucleotide sequences per donor were sequenced, and 15% to 20% of those sequences were non-productive. What the work shows at the level of the full study, not this receptor alone: The study gave a list of under 200 TCR beta chains associated with cytomegalovirus. The only immune exposure information available for the cohort was CMV serostatus. The 87-base-pair reads could not distinguish some IMGT-functional V segments, including TRBV6-2 and TRBV6-3, so those segments were excluded. According to the authors, the approach could potentially be generalized to other disease states and immunological phenotypes. Because some donors lacked HLA typing at each locus, the association tests relied only on the typed subset. At a false discovery rate of 0.05, a later analysis linked some 18,000 TCR beta sequences to specific HLA alleles. In a later analysis, several top co-occurrence clusters were reported to appear linked to parvovirus B19, influenza, CMV and Epstein-Barr virus. In this cohort, only TCR beta chains were sequenced, and detectable features were limited by the absence of alpha or paired-chain data. A further reported finding was that TCR beta sequences accurately predicted the HLA-A and HLA-B alleles for most subjects in the first cohort. In a later analysis, TCR association rates were found to vary across HLA loci, with the most associated TCRs seen for DRB1 alleles and the fewest for HLA-C alleles. Because counts were too low, seventeen rarely observed V segments, including chromosome 9 orphons, were left out of the earlier analysis of several hundred of the donors. When HLA alleles, especially DR and DQ, strongly co-occurred, TCR associations were difficult to assign to individual alleles. A few of the identified cytomegalovirus-associated TCR beta chains were confirmed in vitro to be specific for cytomegalovirus antigens. Cytomegalovirus status was reported to be diagnosed by the classifier with high specificity and sensitivity in both the original and validation cohorts. Across donors, most TCR sequences were observed very rarely, whereas some public TCRs were present in many individuals. In a later genetic analysis, a missense DCLRE1C variant was associated with V-gene and J-gene trimming of TCR beta chains, and the association was replicated in an independent cohort. According to a later genetic analysis, donors in an Asian-associated ancestry cluster had fewer N-insertions in productive TCRs than the approximately 710-donor mean. Most CMV-associated TCR beta chains appeared to be HLA-restricted in a later analysis, and the HLA associations seemed to be driven largely by CMV exposure. Correlated functional status among segregating V segments might reflect linkage disequilibrium, but an unknown experimental factor could not be ruled out. Compared with equally common non-associated chains, HLA-associated TCR beta chains in a later analysis were more clonally expanded and had lower generation probabilities. In an earlier analysis of 450 to 750 of the donors, most TCR beta V segments appeared in productive rearrangements about 87% or about 30% of the time, broadly matching IMGT annotations. Roughly uniform sequencing depth across donors was assumed in presence/absence analyses, although this assumption may not hold. The sequencing pipeline was judged likely to have produced a cluster of highly shared sequence variants as a technical artifact.

Library preparation used the immunoSEQ multiplex PCR assay. The multiplex PCR relied on a mix of 60 forward primers for TCR Vbeta segments and 13 reverse primers for TCR Jbeta segments. A multiplex PCR assay on genomic DNA amplified the CDR3 region of rearranged TCR beta genes. The amplified TCR beta libraries were sequenced on the Illumina HiSeq System as 87-base-pair reads. On the study's bioinformatics: In a later analysis, tens of millions of unique TCR beta chains were counted across the 690 or so repertoires, and roughly 11 million of these chains were shared by at least two donors. A nearest-neighbor algorithm error-corrected the raw reads and collapsed the reads into unique sequences, merging closely related sequences to remove PCR and sequencing errors. V, D and J gene segments were assigned by aligning CDR3 sequences to IMGT reference sequences. For a sequence to be retained, a match of at least six nucleotides was required to both a V gene segment and a J gene segment. Rearrangements were classified as productive when the CDR3 lacked stop codons and remained in frame with V and J, and all other rearrangements were classified as non-productive. Following IMGT convention, CDR3 was defined as the stretch from the second conserved V-encoded cysteine to the conserved J-encoded phenylalanine. In an earlier analysis of more than 550 of the donors, sequences lacking an unambiguous match to a single V gene segment were excluded. An earlier analysis of a few hundred of the donors classified V segments as functional when productive rearrangements were above 56.7% and as segregating when the standard deviation between donors was above 5%. A statistical classification framework was developed to diagnose cytomegalovirus status using the catalog of TCR beta chain sequences. V and J gene assignment, in a later analysis, came from comparing TCR nucleotide sequences with IMGT/GENE-DB human TR gene sequences. A later analysis assigned CDR3 sequences and most-parsimonious VDJ recombination scenarios with the TCRdist pipeline. A later analysis defined each TCR beta chain by its CDR3 amino acid sequence plus V-gene family, and excluded reads lacking a unique V-gene family. To address suspected cross-contamination and a sequencing artifact, a later analysis removed a few hundred highly shared, low-generation-probability nucleotide sequences. In a later analysis, a clonal expansion index for each public chain was calculated from normalized within-repertoire ranks of inferred template counts. In a later analysis, generation probabilities were computed using a VDJ recombination model fitted to out-of-frame rearrangements, and the results were checked against IGoR. In a later analysis, TCR-TCR, TCR-HLA and TCR-CMV co-occurrence was scored with hypergeometric tests, and a repertoire-size bias correction was applied to TCR pairs. False discovery rates were estimated in a later analysis by permuting HLA or CMV assignments 20 times. A later analysis grouped co-occurring TCRs with DBSCAN, adding TCRdist sequence similarity when clustering within HLA-allele-positive subsets. Repertoires with fewer than 30,000 or more than 120,000 public chains, plus five repertoires with anomalous nucleotide sharing, were excluded from co-occurrence clustering. Sourced from immuneACCESS, this table was stored by TCRdb with only in-frame sequences that have V and J called. A share of the clones is absent; for the studies checked, an unresolved V gene accounts for under half, and the remainder has no known explanation. V and J calls and clone size are those listed in that table; D and trimming were worked out from the DNA. The sample has 60,000 to 75,000 clones on record, 65% to 90% of them singletons. The biggest ten clones account for around 10% of the sample.

The CDR3 holds 12 amino acids from the cysteine to the phenylalanine. Only the CDR3 portion is preserved as DNA: 36 bases, with reading frame beginning at the first base. CDR1 and CDR2 (MNHEY, SVGAGI) derive from the germline V gene. At the junction V is shortened by 2 bases and J by 6 bases; bases outside the gene matches: 1. With respect to this clone: This receptor's antigen is unknown. Base qualities are not at hand, and no much larger clone is one base apart.

The cohort comprised several hundred healthy bone marrow donors. Cohort members were all nominally healthy when sampled, although unrecorded immune exposures were likely present. The donor was CMV seronegative and belonged to the group of 380 or so seronegative cohort members. A peripheral blood sample was collected from each donor, and TCR beta sequencing was performed on peripheral blood mononuclear cells. Genomic DNA was extracted from the blood cell samples with the Qiagen DNeasy Blood Extraction Kit. This clonotype originated in a female donor in good health and CMV-seronegative. What was sequenced was PBMCs. The sequence is built from TRBV6-5 and TRBJ2-7; 7 central bases correspond to TRBD1. In nucleotides, the sequence is TGTGCCAGCAGTTACGGACAGGTCGAGCAGTACTTC. Its protein is CASSYGQVEQYF.